This TCR beta chain originates from a study of diagnostic markers for celiac disease. Following a re-call of the reads, TCRdb has one entry per CDR3 protein and lacks DNA. This table lists about 2,000 distinct CDR3 sequences. The germline V gene has CDR1 LGHDT and CDR2 YNNKEL (reference sequence). The CDR3 covers 14 residues. The specimen was either unsorted cells or a sorted T cell fraction (not recorded which). V usage is TRBV3-1 and J usage is TRBJ2-7; TCRdb returns TRBD1, unconfirmable since there is no DNA. This TCR derives from a human donor. This table probably holds off-target reads from a library built for another chain. Here the CDR3 reads CASSRGTTYYEQYF.